Here is one TCR beta chain with its context. Its target is not known. UMI-labeled TRB cDNA libraries were prepared by 5' RACE. From its re-call of the 5' RACE reads, TCRdb lists each CDR3 protein once, without DNA. The sample table sets out around 88,000 distinct CDR3 sequences. The sample is drawn from a study of CXCR3-negative and CXCR3-positive naive CD8 T cells. Within the CD8+ T cell compartment, naive cells were CD45RO-CCR7+CD27+CD95-. General study results and limits: Cryopreserved PBMCs had partly decreased CXCR3 expression; fresh PBMCs were used in most assays. CXCR3-positive naive cells carried more hydrophobic TRB CDR3s than CXCR3-negative naive cells did. Comparably high diversity was seen in both naive subsets, and much lower diversity in memory CD8+ cells.

Germline assignment: CDR1 SGHTA and CDR2 FQGNSA. The CDR3 contains 13 residues. The chain combines TRBV7-2 with TRBJ2-3. The receptor's source is a human donor in good health. Some clones in this sample may be carry-over from other donors' samples. Material for sequencing was naive CXCR3+ CD8+ T cells from blood. Subset described: CD45RO-CCR7+CD27+CD95- naive CD8+ T cells expressing CXCR3 (TNR3+). The CDR3 spells CASSFRSADTQYF. The variable domain in full, with the rest retrieved from reference TRBV7-2 and TRBJ2-3, is GAGVSQSPSNKVTEKGKDVELRCDPISGHTALYWYRQSLGQGLEFLIYFQGNSAPDKSGLPSDRFSAERTGGSVSTLTIQRTQQEDSAVYLCASSFRSADTQYFGPGTRLTVL.